This T cell receptor beta chain was captured by sequencing in a study of blood T cell repertoires in COVID-19. For the study at large: Samples of COVID-19 (acute and convalescent) were obtained from the United States, Italy and Spain. Sources were T cells, B-cell-depleted T cells, or PBMCs; the material itself was cDNA or gDNA.

The length of the CDR3 is 15 residues. V shed 0 bases and J shed 7 bases, with 16 bases lying between them. Germline assignment: CDR1 SGHRS and CDR2 YFSETQ. Under the authors' procedure: Amplification of reference gene primers provided the estimated nucleated cell counts. This table comes from immunoSEQ multiplex PCR, and its TCRdb copy is limited to in-frame clones, with some not included. V, J and clone size derive from that table, while D and trimming were established from the DNA sequence. The repertoire holds some 200,000 clones, with roughly 87% as singletons. This receptor was obtained from a middle-aged woman with acute or convalescent COVID-19. Sequenced input: peripheral blood. This sequence joins TRBV5-1 and TRBJ1-1; D might be TRBD1 (5 bases). The CDR3, as DNA: TGCGCCAGCAGCTTGGAGGGGAGGGGAGAGATTGAAGCTTTCTTT. Translation: CASSLEGRGEIEAFF.